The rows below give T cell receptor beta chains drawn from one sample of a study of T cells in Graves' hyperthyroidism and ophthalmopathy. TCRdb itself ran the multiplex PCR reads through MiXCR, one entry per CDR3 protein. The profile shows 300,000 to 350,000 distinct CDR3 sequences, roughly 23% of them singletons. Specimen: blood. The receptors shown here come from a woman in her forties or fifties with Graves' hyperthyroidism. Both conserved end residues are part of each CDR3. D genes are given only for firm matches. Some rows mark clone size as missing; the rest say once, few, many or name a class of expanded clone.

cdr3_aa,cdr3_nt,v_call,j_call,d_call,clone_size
CASSLGRPGANVLTF,TGTGCCAGCAGCCTCGGGAGACCCGGGGCCAACGTCCTGACTTTC,TRBV11-3,TRBJ2-6,-,-
CASSLRDRAYEQYF,TGTGCCAGCAGTCTCCGGGACAGAGCCTACGAGCAGTACTTC,TRBV6-1,TRBJ2-7,TRBD1,many
CASSSYAGGGGNEQFF,TGTGCCAGCAGTTCATATGCGGGGGGGGGAGGAAATGAGCAGTTCTTC,TRBV27,TRBJ2-1,TRBD2,few
CSVRVGRNTEAFF,TGCAGCGTAAGGGTTGGCAGGAACACTGAAGCTTTCTTT,TRBV29-1,TRBJ1-1,-,-
CASSRRGGANEKLFF,TGTGCCAGCAGCCGGCGGGGGGGAGCTAATGAAAAACTGTTTTTT,TRBV28,TRBJ1-4,-,-
CASGTGGNSPLHF,TGTGCCAGCGGGACAGGGGGAAATTCACCCCTCCACTTT,TRBV6-2/TRBV6-3,TRBJ1-6,TRBD1,-
CASSDMGTGVHEQYF,TGTGCCAGCAGTGATATGGGGACAGGAGTCCACGAGCAGTACTTC,TRBV6-1,TRBJ2-7,TRBD1,-
CASSQGTGPEAFF,TGTGCCAGCAGCCAAGGGACAGGGCCTGAAGCTTTCTTT,TRBV3-1,TRBJ1-1,TRBD1,many
CASSTRETQYF,TGTGCCAGCAGTACACGAGAGACCCAGTACTTC,TRBV6-5,TRBJ2-5,-,few
CASSSTGTGKNTGELFF,TGTGCCAGCAGCTCGACCGGGACAGGGAAAAACACCGGGGAGCTGTTTTTT,TRBV7-2,TRBJ2-2,TRBD1,once
CASRQGSRNTGELFF,TGTGCCAGCAGGCAGGGGTCTCGGAACACCGGGGAGCTGTTTTTT,TRBV2,TRBJ2-2,-,many
CASSQTGGGYTF,TGCGCCAGCAGCCAGACAGGGGGCGGCTACACCTTC,TRBV5-1,TRBJ1-2,TRBD1,many
CSARPSGRAGADTQYF,TGCAGTGCTAGACCTAGCGGGAGGGCCGGTGCAGATACGCAGTATTTT,TRBV20-1,TRBJ2-3,TRBD2,-
CASSSQGAAVYIQYF,TGTGCCAGCAGTTCCCAGGGGGCCGCGGTCTACATTCAGTACTTC,TRBV27,TRBJ2-4,TRBD1,few
CASGQGGSTDTQYF,TGTGCCAGCGGCCAAGGGGGAAGCACAGATACGCAGTATTTT,TRBV28,TRBJ2-3,-,few
CASSLGTGGGEAFF,TGTGCCAGCAGTTTAGGGACAGGGGGCGGGGAAGCTTTCTTT,TRBV27,TRBJ1-1,TRBD1,many
CASSRTSSYEQYF,TGTGCCAGCAGCCGGACTAGTAGCTACGAGCAGTACTTC,TRBV7-9,TRBJ2-7,TRBD2,-
CASSYPPGQGTDTQYF,TGTGCCAGCAGTTACCCACCGGGACAGGGTACAGATACGCAGTATTTT,TRBV27,TRBJ2-3,TRBD1,once
CASSVGDRGRGNSPLHF,TGTGCCAGCAGCGTGGGGGACAGGGGCAGGGGAAATTCACCCCTCCACTTT,TRBV9,TRBJ1-6,TRBD1,-
CASSLVGGSPGDTQYF,TGTGCCAGCAGCTTAGTCGGCGGGAGCCCCGGTGATACGCAGTATTTT,TRBV11-2,TRBJ2-3,TRBD2,many
CSAVPSGSGANVLTF,TGCAGTGCTGTCCCTTCAGGGTCTGGGGCCAACGTCCTGACTTTC,TRBV20-1,TRBJ2-6,-,-
CASSSRDRSVDTQYF,TGTGCTAGCAGCTCCCGGGACAGATCCGTAGATACGCAGTATTTT,TRBV7-9,TRBJ2-3,TRBD1,-
CASSLALYGYTF,TGTGCCAGCAGCTTAGCGCTCTATGGCTACACCTTC,TRBV7-9,TRBJ1-2,-,few
CASSLTDSSYEQYF,TGCGCCAGCAGCCTGACCGATAGCTCCTACGAGCAGTACTTC,TRBV5-1,TRBJ2-7,-,-
CASSSGQNTGELFF,TGCGCCAGCAGCTCGGGACAGAACACCGGGGAGCTGTTTTTT,TRBV5-1,TRBJ2-2,-,-
CASSGGGVQETQYF,TGTGCCAGCAGTGGAGGGGGGGTCCAAGAGACCCAGTACTTC,TRBV11-3,TRBJ2-5,-,-
CASSGPGTSGNTGELFF,TGCGCCAGCAGCGGACCCGGGACTAGCGGGAACACCGGGGAGCTGTTTTTT,TRBV5-1,TRBJ2-2,TRBD2,few
CASSPRQPYNEQFF,TGTGCCAGCTCACCACGGCAGCCCTACAATGAGCAGTTCTTC,TRBV18,TRBJ2-1,-,many
CASSLITGGSETQYF,TGTGCCAGCAGCTTAATAACGGGGGGGAGCGAGACCCAGTACTTC,TRBV7-9,TRBJ2-5,TRBD2,-
CASSHGLVLDTQYF,TGTGCCAGCAGCCACGGACTAGTGCTAGATACGCAGTATTTT,TRBV3-1,TRBJ2-3,TRBD2,many
CASSQALGQTNTEAFF,TGTGCCAGCAGCCAGGCCCTCGGCCAGACCAACACTGAAGCTTTCTTT,TRBV3-1,TRBJ1-1,-,-
CSATTSGRATDTQYF,TGCAGTGCCACGACTAGCGGGAGGGCAACAGATACGCAGTATTTT,TRBV20-1,TRBJ2-3,TRBD2,-
CASSEQRDFEQFF,TGTGCCAGCAGCGAGCAGCGGGATTTTGAGCAGTTCTTC,TRBV2,TRBJ2-1,TRBD2,many
CASSGQGRSDTQYF,TGTGCCAGCAGCGGACAGGGGCGAAGTGATACGCAGTATTTT,TRBV6-4,TRBJ2-3,TRBD1,-
CASSLDPYSYEQYF,TGTGCCAGCAGCTTAGACCCATACTCCTACGAGCAGTACTTC,TRBV7-2,TRBJ2-7,-,many
CASSSGTEVTEAFF,TGTGCCAGCAGCTCCGGGACAGAGGTCACTGAAGCTTTCTTT,TRBV2,TRBJ1-1,TRBD1,once
CAKGGTGNNEQFF,TGTGCCAAGGGGGGGACAGGAAACAATGAGCAGTTCTTC,TRBV2,TRBJ2-1,-,many
CASSLEPDRAGYTF,TGCGCCAGCAGCTTGGAACCGGACAGGGCTGGCTACACCTTC,TRBV5-1,TRBJ1-2,TRBD1,many
CASSQGALRFGGRDTQYF,TGCGCCAGCAGCCAAGGAGCCCTCCGATTCGGGGGGCGAGATACGCAGTATTTT,TRBV4-1,TRBJ2-3,-,-
CASRPSGRLAYEQYF,TGTGCCAGCAGACCTAGCGGGAGGCTTGCGTACGAGCAGTACTTC,TRBV12-3/TRBV12-4,TRBJ2-7,TRBD2,many
CASSLAARTTDTQYF,TGTGCCAGCAGCTTAGCGGCCCGTACCACAGATACGCAGTATTTT,TRBV7-8,TRBJ2-3,-,many
CASSIRDTNEQFF,TGCGCCAGCAGCATCCGGGACACCAATGAGCAGTTCTTC,TRBV5-1,TRBJ2-1,-,many
CASSLLAADTQYF,TGTGCCAGCAGCTTACTAGCAGCAGATACGCAGTATTTT,TRBV6-1,TRBJ2-3,-,many
CASIQSGEQYF,TGTGCCAGCATCCAATCCGGCGAGCAGTACTTC,TRBV28,TRBJ2-7,-,few
CASSPGVEGSYEQYF,TGTGCCAGCAGCCCGGGGGTAGAAGGCTCCTACGAGCAGTACTTC,TRBV7-2,TRBJ2-7,-,-
CSVGSYEHGYTF,TGCAGCGTTGGCAGCTACGAACATGGCTACACCTTC,TRBV29-1,TRBJ1-2,-,-
CASSEAGRNTEAFF,TGTGCCAGCAGTGAAGCGGGACGGAACACTGAAGCTTTCTTT,TRBV28,TRBJ1-1,-,many
CASTTAGTGGRNEQFF,TGTGCCAGCACAACCGCCGGGACAGGGGGTAGGAATGAGCAGTTCTTC,TRBV28,TRBJ2-1,TRBD1,many
CASSQDPGGSYEQYF,TGTGCCAGCAGCCAAGACCCGGGGGGGAGCTACGAGCAGTACTTC,TRBV3-1,TRBJ2-7,TRBD2,many
CASSFKLTLPYNEQFF,TGTGCCAGCAGCTTTAAGTTAACGCTCCCCTACAATGAGCAGTTCTTC,TRBV3-1,TRBJ2-1,-,-
CSVAAGGAQPQHF,TGCAGCGTTGCGGCAGGGGGGGCTCAGCCCCAGCATTTT,TRBV29-1,TRBJ1-5,TRBD1,many
CASSPRSSGRAGELFF,TGTGCCAGCAGCCCCCGGAGTAGCGGGAGGGCCGGGGAGCTGTTTTTT,TRBV27,TRBJ2-2,TRBD2,many
CSARLVGETQYF,TGCAGTGCTAGACTAGTAGGCGAGACCCAGTACTTC,TRBV20-1,TRBJ2-5,-,few
CATLLAGGNTEAFF,TGTGCCACCCTCCTGGCGGGGGGAAACACTGAAGCTTTCTTT,TRBV6-1,TRBJ1-1,-,many
CASRGTGQDTEKLFF,TGTGCCAGCAGGGGAACGGGACAGGACACTGAAAAACTGTTTTTT,TRBV2,TRBJ1-4,TRBD1,-
CASRLGSDTAYEQYF,TGTGCCAGCAGACTCGGGTCCGACACGGCCTACGAGCAGTACTTC,TRBV12-3/TRBV12-4,TRBJ2-7,-,many
CSAIWDVKETQYF,TGCAGTGCTATTTGGGACGTTAAAGAGACCCAGTACTTC,TRBV20-1,TRBJ2-5,-,many
CASTLVGTDTQYF,TGTGCCAGCACCCTGGTGGGCACAGATACGCAGTATTTT,TRBV3-1,TRBJ2-3,-,many
CASSLEGQYTGELFF,TGCGCCAGCAGCTTGGAGGGGCAGTACACCGGGGAGCTGTTTTTT,TRBV5-1,TRBJ2-2,-,few